This T cell receptor beta chain was found in a study of T-cell reconstitution after alpha-beta-depleted transplantation in children. This clonotype was counted ten times or more. Its antigen is unknown. The study's findings and limits: Reportedly, roughly two months post-transplant, alpha-beta T cells arose from several hundred expanded graft clones. At one year after transplant, newly produced T cells mostly accounted for T-cell counts and diversity. Several patients had high TCRbeta diversity at day 60; it came from surviving recipient T cells and thymic progenitors.

Researchers prepared the TCRbeta library using unique molecular identifiers, the study reports. From the PCR reads, TCRdb called clonotypes with MiXCR, one entry per CDR3 protein. The repertoire holds around 700,000 distinct CDR3 sequences, with over 10% as singletons. Per the germline V gene, CDR1 is SGHKS and CDR2 is YYEKEE (reference sequence). Trimming removed 1 base at V and 1 base at J, with 8 bases between. This CDR3 comprises 15 residues. The sequence was obtained from a girl aged 2-9 years with congenital amegakaryocytic thrombocytopenia, due to receive a stem cell transplant. The chain links TRBV5-5 to TRBJ2-2, with unresolved D. The material was PBMCs, obtained before TCRalphabeta/CD19-depleted stem cell transplant. The CDR3 region is CASSLIGQNTGELFF. The CDR3 DNA follows: TGTGCCAGCAGCTTGATCGGCCAGAACACCGGGGAGCTGTTTTTT.